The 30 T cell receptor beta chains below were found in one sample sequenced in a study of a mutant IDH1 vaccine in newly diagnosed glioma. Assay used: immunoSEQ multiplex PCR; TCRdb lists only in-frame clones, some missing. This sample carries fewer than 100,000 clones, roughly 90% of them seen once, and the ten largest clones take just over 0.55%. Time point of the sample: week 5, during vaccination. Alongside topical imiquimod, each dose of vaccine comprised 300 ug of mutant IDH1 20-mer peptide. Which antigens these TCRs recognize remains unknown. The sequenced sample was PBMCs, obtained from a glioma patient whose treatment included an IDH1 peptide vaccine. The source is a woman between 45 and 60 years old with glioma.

CDR3 sequence reads: CASSLRTAHTDTQYF. DNA for the CDR3: TGTGCCAGCAGTCTACGGACAGCACACACAGATACGCAGTATTTT. The V call is TRBV28, the J call TRBJ2-3, with a weak D call TRBD1 (6 bases). Germline V gene sequence: CDR1 MDHEN, CDR2 SYDVKM. Trimming removed 5 bases at V and 2 bases at J, with 14 bases between. The CDR3 runs 15 residues.

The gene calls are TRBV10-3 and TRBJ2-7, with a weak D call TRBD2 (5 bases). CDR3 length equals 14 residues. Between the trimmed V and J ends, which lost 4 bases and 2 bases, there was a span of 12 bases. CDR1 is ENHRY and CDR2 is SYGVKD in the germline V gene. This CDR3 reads CAISVSSHTYEQYF. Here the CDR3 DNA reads TGTGCCATCAGTGTTTCTAGCCATACCTACGAGCAGTACTTC.

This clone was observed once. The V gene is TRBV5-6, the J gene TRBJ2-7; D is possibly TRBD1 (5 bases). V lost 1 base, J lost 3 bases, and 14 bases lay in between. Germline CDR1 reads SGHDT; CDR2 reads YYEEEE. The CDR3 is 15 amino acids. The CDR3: CASSLMGLRIYEQYF. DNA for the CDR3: TGTGCCAGCAGCTTGATGGGGCTAAGAATCTACGAGCAGTACTTC.

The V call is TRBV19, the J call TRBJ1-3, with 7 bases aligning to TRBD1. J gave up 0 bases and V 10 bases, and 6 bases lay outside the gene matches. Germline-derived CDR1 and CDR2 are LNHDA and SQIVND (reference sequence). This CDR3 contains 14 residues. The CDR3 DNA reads TGTGCCACCGCGGGACAGCCCTCTGGAAACACCATATATTTT. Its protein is CATAGQPSGNTIYF.

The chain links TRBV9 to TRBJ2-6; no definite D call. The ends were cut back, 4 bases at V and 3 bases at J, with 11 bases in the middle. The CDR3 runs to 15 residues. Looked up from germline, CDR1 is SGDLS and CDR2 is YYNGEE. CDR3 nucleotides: TGTGCCAGCAGCCCAGACCCCGGTGGGGCCAACGTCCTGACTTTC. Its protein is CASSPDPGGANVLTF.

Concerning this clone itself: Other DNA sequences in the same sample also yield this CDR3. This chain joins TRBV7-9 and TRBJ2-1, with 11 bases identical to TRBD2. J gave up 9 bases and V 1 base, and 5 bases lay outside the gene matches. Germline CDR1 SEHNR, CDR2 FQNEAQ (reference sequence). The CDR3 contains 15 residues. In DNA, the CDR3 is TGTGCCAGCAGCTTAGTAGGGCTAGCGGGAGGTGAGCAGTTCTTC. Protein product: CASSLVGLAGGEQFF.

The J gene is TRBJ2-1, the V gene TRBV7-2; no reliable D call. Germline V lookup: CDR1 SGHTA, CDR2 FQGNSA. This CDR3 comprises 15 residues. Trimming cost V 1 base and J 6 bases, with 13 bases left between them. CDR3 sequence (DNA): TGTGCCAGCAGCTTAGTGGTGGGATCGGGCAATGAGCAGTTCTTC. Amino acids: CASSLVVGSGNEQFF.

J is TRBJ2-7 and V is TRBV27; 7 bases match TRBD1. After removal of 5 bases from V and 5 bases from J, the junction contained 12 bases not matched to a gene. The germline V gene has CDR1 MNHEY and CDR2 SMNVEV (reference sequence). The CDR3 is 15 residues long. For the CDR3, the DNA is TGTGCCAGCAGTCCTTGGACAGGCCTGAAGAACGAGCAGTACTTC. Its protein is CASSPWTGLKNEQYF.

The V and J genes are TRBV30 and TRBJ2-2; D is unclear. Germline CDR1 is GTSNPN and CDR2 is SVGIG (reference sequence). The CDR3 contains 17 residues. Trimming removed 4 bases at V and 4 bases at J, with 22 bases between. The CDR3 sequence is CAWIRTALGLGTGELFF. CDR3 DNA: TGTGCCTGGATAAGGACGGCTTTAGGGTTGGGCACCGGGGAGCTGTTTTTT.

CDR3: CASSRILSGTGELFF. The DNA of the CDR3 is TGCGCCAGCAGCCGTATTCTAAGCGGAACCGGGGAGCTGTTTTTT. The V and J genes are TRBV4-1 and TRBJ2-2; D might be TRBD2 (5 bases). Germline values: CDR1 MGHRA, CDR2 YSYEKL. CDR3 length equals 15 residues. Trimming stripped 4 bases from V and 5 bases from J, with 14 bases between.

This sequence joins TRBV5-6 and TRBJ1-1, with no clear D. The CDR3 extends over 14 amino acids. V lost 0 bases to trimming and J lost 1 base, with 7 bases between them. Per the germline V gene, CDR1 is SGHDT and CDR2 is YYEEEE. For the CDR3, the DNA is TGTGCCAGCAGCTTGGTTGGGAGGAACACTGAAGCTTTCTTT. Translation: CASSLVGRNTEAFF.

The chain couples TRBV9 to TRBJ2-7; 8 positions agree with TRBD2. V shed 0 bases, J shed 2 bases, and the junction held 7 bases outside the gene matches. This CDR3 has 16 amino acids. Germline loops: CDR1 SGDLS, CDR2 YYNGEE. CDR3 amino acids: CASSVASSGRAYEQYF. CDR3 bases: TGTGCCAGCAGCGTAGCTTCCAGCGGGAGAGCCTACGAGCAGTACTTC.

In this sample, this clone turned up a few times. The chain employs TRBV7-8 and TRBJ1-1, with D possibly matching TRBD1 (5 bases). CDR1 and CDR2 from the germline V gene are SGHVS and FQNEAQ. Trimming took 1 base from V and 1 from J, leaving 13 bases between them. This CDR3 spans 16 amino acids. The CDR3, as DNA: TGTGCCAGCAGCTTAGTTAGGGGTGGTGGGAACACTGAAGCTTTCTTT. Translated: CASSLVRGGGNTEAFF.

The CDR3 bases are TGTGCCAGCAGTTACAGGGGGCTAGATTACGAGCAGTACTTC. Translation: CASSYRGLDYEQYF. V and J are TRBV6-5 and TRBJ2-7, with TRBD1 identical over 7 bases. CDR3 length equals 14 residues. CDR1 MNHEY and CDR2 SVGAGI come from the germline V gene. V trimming: 2 bases; J trimming: 4 bases; junction bases outside the gene matches: 5.

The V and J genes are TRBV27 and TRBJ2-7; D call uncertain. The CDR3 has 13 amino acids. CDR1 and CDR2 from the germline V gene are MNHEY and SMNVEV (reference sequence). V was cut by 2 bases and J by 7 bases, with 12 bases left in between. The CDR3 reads CASSLARAGEQYF. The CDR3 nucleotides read TGTGCCAGCAGTTTAGCCCGAGCCGGTGAGCAGTACTTC.

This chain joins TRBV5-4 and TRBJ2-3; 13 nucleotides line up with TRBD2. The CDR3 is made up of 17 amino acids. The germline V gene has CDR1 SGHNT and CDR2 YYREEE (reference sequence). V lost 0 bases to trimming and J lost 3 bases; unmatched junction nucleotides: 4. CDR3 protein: CASSLGATSGRTDTQYF. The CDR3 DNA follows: TGTGCCAGCAGCTTGGGGGCGACTAGCGGGAGGACAGATACGCAGTATTTT.

The CDR3: CASSPRVQQDSPLHF. The CDR3 nucleotides are TGTGCCAGCTCACCAAGGGTCCAGCAAGATTCACCCCTCCACTTT. The chain employs TRBV18 and TRBJ1-6, with no clear D. Germline lookup yields CDR1 KGHSH and CDR2 LQKENI. V lost 2 bases and J 8 bases, leaving 13 bases between the germline ends. The CDR3 loop spans 15 amino acids.

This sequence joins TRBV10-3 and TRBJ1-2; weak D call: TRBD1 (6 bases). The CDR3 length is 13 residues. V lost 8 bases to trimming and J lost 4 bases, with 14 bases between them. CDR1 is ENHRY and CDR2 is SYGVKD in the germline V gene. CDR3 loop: CAIGLQGGYGYTF. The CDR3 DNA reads TGTGCCATCGGATTACAGGGTGGCTATGGCTACACCTTC.

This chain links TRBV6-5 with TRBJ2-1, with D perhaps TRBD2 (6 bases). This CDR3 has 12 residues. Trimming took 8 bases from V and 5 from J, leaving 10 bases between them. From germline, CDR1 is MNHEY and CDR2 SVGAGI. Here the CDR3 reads CASLGGNNEQFF. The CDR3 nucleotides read TGTGCCAGCCTGGGCGGGAACAATGAGCAGTTCTTC.

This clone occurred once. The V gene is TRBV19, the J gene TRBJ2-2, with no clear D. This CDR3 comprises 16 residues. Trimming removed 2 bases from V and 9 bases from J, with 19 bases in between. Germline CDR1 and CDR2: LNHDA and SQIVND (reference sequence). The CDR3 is CASSISLARRDRELFF. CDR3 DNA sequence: TGTGCCAGTAGTATATCGTTGGCTAGAAGGGATCGGGAGCTGTTTTTT.

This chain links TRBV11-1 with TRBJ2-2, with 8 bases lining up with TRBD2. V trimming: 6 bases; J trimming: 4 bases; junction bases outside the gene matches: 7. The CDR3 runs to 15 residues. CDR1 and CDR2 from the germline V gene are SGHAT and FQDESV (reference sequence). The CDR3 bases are TGTGCCAGCAGACCGAGGCTAGCGGGCACCGGGGAGCTGTTTTTT. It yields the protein CASRPRLAGTGELFF.

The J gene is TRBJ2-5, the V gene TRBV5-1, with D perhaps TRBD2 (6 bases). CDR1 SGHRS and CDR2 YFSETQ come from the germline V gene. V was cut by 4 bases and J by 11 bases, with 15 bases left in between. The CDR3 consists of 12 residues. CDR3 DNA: TGCGCCAGCAGCGTTTCCACGGGGGAGCAGTACTTC. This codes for CASSVSTGEQYF. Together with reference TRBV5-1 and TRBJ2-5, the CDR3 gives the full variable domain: KAGVTQTPRYLIKTRGQQVTLSCSPISGHRSVSWYQQTPGQGLQFLFEYFSETQRNKGNFPGRFSGRQFSNSRSEMNVSTLELGDSALYLCASSVSTGEQYFGPGTRLLVL.

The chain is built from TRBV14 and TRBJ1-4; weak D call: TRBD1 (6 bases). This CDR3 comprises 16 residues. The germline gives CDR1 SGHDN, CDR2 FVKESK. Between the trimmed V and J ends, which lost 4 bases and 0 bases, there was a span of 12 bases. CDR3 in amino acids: CASSRRTDPTNEKLFF. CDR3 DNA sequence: TGTGCCAGCAGCCGACGGACAGACCCAACTAATGAAAAACTGTTTTTT.

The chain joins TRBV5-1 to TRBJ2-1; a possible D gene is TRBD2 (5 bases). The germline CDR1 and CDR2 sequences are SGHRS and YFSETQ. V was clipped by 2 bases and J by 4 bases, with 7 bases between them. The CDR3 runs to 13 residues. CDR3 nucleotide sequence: TGCGCCAGCAGCTTAGGGAGTTACAATGAGCAGTTCTTC. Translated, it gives CASSLGSYNEQFF.

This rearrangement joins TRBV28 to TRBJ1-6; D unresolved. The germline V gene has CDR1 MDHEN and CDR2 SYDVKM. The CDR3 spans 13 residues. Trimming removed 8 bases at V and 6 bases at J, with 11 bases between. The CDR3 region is CASGGQLNSPLHF. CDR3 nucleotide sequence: TGTGCCAGCGGCGGTCAACTTAATTCACCCCTCCACTTT.

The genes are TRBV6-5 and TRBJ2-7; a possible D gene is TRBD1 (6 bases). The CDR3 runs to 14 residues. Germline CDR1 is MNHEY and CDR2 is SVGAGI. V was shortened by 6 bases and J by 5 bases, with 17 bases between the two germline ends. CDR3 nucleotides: TGTGCCAGCAGCCCTGGGGGCAGGGACCACGAGCAGTACTTC. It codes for CASSPGGRDHEQYF.

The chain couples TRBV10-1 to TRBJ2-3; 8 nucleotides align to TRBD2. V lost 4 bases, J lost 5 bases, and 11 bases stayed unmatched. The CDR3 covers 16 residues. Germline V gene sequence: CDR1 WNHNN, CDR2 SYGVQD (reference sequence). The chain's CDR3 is CASSGGAGAIQDTQYF. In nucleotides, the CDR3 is TGCGCCAGCAGTGGTGGAGCGGGAGCCATACAAGATACGCAGTATTTT.

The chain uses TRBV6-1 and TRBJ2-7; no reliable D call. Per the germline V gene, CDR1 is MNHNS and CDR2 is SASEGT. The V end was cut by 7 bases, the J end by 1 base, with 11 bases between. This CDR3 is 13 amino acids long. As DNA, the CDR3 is TGTGCCAGCAAAGGCGGCTCTTCCTACGAGCAGTACTTC. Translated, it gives CASKGGSSYEQYF.

The CDR3 is CASSETAGRGDSPLHF. CDR3 DNA: TGTGCCAGCAGTGAAACGGCAGGGAGAGGCGATTCACCCCTCCACTTT. This chain joins TRBV6-1 and TRBJ1-6; tentative D call: TRBD1 (5 bases). The CDR3 sequence is 16 residues long. Looked up from germline, CDR1 is MNHNS and CDR2 is SASEGT. V was trimmed by 2 bases and J by 8 bases, leaving 16 bases between them.

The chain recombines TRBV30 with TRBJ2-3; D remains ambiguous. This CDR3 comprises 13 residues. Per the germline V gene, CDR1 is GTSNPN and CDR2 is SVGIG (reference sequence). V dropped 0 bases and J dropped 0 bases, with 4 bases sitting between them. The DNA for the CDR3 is TGTGCCTGGAGTGTACCCAGCACAGATACGCAGTATTTT. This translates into CAWSVPSTDTQYF.